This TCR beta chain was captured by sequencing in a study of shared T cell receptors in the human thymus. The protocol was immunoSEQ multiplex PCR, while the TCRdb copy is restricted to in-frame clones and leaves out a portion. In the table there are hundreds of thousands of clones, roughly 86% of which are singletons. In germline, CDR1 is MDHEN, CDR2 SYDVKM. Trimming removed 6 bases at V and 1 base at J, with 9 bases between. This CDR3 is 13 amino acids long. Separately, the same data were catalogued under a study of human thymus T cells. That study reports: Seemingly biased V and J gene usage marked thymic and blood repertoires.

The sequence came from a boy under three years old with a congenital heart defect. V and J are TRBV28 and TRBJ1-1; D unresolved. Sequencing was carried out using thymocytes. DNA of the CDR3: TGTGCCAGCAGAGTCCGGGGGAACACTGAAGCTTTCTTT. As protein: CASRVRGNTEAFF.